This T cell receptor (beta chain) originates from a study of response to subunit inactivated influenza vaccine. Worth noting for this clonotype: Its antigen is unknown.

TCRdb recomputed calls from the RT-PCR reads with MiXCR, one row per CDR3 protein. The data show approximately 500,000 distinct CDR3 sequences, 13% seen once. CDR1 and CDR2 (germline): SEHNR, FQNEAQ (reference sequence). V was cut by 6 bases and J by 6 bases, with 18 bases left in between. The CDR3 is made up of 14 amino acids. Study-level points and caveats: Few new T cells, the authors suggested, are recruited by each seasonal influenza vaccination.

The specimen comprised PBMCs from blood, sampled roughly 47 days after vaccination. This sequence joins TRBV7-9 and TRBJ2-7, with D maybe TRBD1 (6 bases). This TCR derives from a middle-aged man who received an inactivated influenza vaccine. DNA for the CDR3: TGTGCCAGCAGAAGAACCGGGACACCAGGCGAGCAGTACTTC. This sequence encodes CASRRTGTPGEQYF. Supplemented by reference TRBV7-9 and TRBJ2-7, the full variable domain reads DTGVSQNPRHKITKRGQNVTFRCDPISEHNRLYWYRQTLGQGPEFLTYFQNEAQLEKSRLLSDRFSAERPKGSFSTLEIQRTEQGDSAMYLCASRRTGTPGEQYFGPGTRLTVT.